This is a list of T cell receptor beta chains from one sample in a study of radiation and T cells in renal cell carcinoma. Some clones are missing from TCRdb's copy, which holds only in-frame ones; the method was immunoSEQ multiplex PCR. The repertoire has 120,000 or so clones, roughly four fifths of them found once; the top ten carry 1.9%. The sample here was blood, taken from a patient whose treatment included radiotherapy and nephrectomy. Receptor source: a woman aged 60-75 years with renal cell carcinoma. Each CDR3 is given with its conserved first and last residue. Fields, in order: clone size, V gene, D gene, J gene, CDR3 protein, CDR3 DNA. D genes are given only for firm matches. For some rows the clone size is stated as once, few or many, or as a class when expanded; others skip it.

NA,TRBV7-9,TRBD1,TRBJ2-1,CASSLGRTGGNEQFF,TGTGCCAGCAGCTTAGGGCGGACAGGGGGCAATGAGCAGTTCTTC
few,TRBV18,TRBD1,TRBJ2-2,CASSHRDRGPNTGELFF,TGTGCCAGCTCTCACCGGGACAGGGGACCGAACACCGGGGAGCTGTTTTTT
NA,TRBV19,NA,TRBJ1-2,CASSMQGRDYGYTF,TGTGCCAGTAGTATGCAGGGACGGGACTATGGCTACACCTTC
NA,TRBV19,NA,TRBJ1-2,CASTLLDARGSNYGYTF,TGTGCCAGTACCCTTCTCGATGCCAGGGGCTCTAACTATGGCTACACCTTC
NA,TRBV14,TRBD1,TRBJ1-2,CASSRRQGDYGYTF,TGTGCCAGCAGCCGCCGACAGGGGGACTATGGCTACACCTTC
NA,TRBV29-1,NA,TRBJ2-7,CSVVDRGGYEQYF,TGCAGCGTTGTAGATCGGGGAGGCTACGAGCAGTACTTC
NA,TRBV9,TRBD1,TRBJ1-1,CASSAGQGLILNTEAFF,TGTGCCAGCAGCGCCGGACAGGGCCTAATCTTGAACACTGAAGCTTTCTTT
NA,TRBV5-6,NA,TRBJ2-7,CASSSTGRQGGVFAYEQYF,TGTGCCAGCAGCTCGACCGGGAGACAGGGAGGAGTTTTTGCCTACGAGCAGTACTTC
NA,TRBV7-3,TRBD2,TRBJ2-1,CASSSTFGTSGRGNEQFF,TGTGCCAGCAGCTCTACTTTTGGGACTAGCGGGAGGGGAAATGAGCAGTTCTTC
NA,TRBV9,NA,TRBJ1-1,CASSVVGIAEAFF,TGTGCCAGCAGCGTAGTTGGTATCGCTGAAGCTTTCTTT
NA,TRBV5-1,NA,TRBJ1-1,CASSLRPVNTEAFF,TGCGCCAGCAGCCTTCGGCCGGTGAACACTGAAGCTTTCTTT
once,TRBV19,TRBD1,TRBJ1-4,CASSISGQVGKLFF,TGTGCCAGTAGTATCTCGGGACAGGTCGGAAAACTGTTTTTT
NA,TRBV6-5,NA,TRBJ1-5,CASSYERVYGQPQHF,TGTGCCAGCAGTTATGAGCGGGTCTACGGACAGCCCCAGCATTTT
NA,TRBV7-6,NA,TRBJ1-6,CASSPGRVLDSPLHF,TGTGCCAGCAGCCCAGGGAGGGTTCTGGATTCACCCCTCCACTTT
NA,TRBV30,NA,TRBJ2-2,CAWSVTPDSPTGELFF,TGTGCCTGGAGTGTAACCCCCGACAGTCCCACCGGGGAGCTGTTTTTT
once,TRBV7-7,TRBD1,TRBJ2-2,CASSQGQANTGELFF,TGTGCTAGCAGCCAGGGACAGGCGAACACCGGGGAGCTGTTTTTT
NA,TRBV4-3,NA,TRBJ2-7,CASSQERGRSEQYF,TGCGCCAGCAGCCAAGAAAGAGGAAGGAGTGAGCAGTACTTC
NA,TRBV2,NA,TRBJ2-7,CASRTDRSSSYEQYF,TGTGCCAGCAGGACTGACAGGAGTAGCTCCTACGAGCAGTACTTC
NA,TRBV27,NA,TRBJ1-1,CASSFGTEAFF,TGTGCCAGCAGTTTCGGGACTGAAGCTTTCTTT
NA,TRBV2,NA,TRBJ1-3,CASADDRLGNTIYF,TGTGCCAGCGCCGACGACAGGCTTGGAAACACCATATATTTT
NA,TRBV7-6,NA,TRBJ1-1,CASGGIDTEAFF,TGTGCCAGTGGGGGGATCGACACTGAAGCTTTCTTT
NA,TRBV6-1,NA,TRBJ1-5,CASSHGQNQPQHF,TGTGCCAGCAGCCACGGACAGAATCAGCCCCAGCATTTT
NA,TRBV27,TRBD1,TRBJ2-6,CASSPSWGQVTAGANVLTF,TGTGCCAGCAGTCCCTCCTGGGGACAGGTTACCGCTGGGGCCAACGTCCTGACTTTC
NA,TRBV28,NA,TRBJ1-5,CALARGRGGQPQHF,TGTGCCCTAGCTAGGGGCAGGGGAGGTCAGCCCCAGCATTTT
once,TRBV5-1,NA,TRBJ2-7,CASGMGLDDEQYF,TGCGCCAGCGGAATGGGGCTCGACGACGAGCAGTACTTC
few,TRBV6-1,NA,TRBJ1-5,CASSEASHSNQPQHF,TGTGCCAGCAGTGAAGCGAGTCATAGCAATCAGCCCCAGCATTTT
NA,TRBV29-1,NA,TRBJ2-4,CSVATQGAKNIQYF,TGCAGCGTCGCGACCCAGGGGGCCAAAAACATTCAGTACTTC
many,TRBV18,TRBD2,TRBJ2-1,CASSPGTSGRNEQFF,TGTGCCAGCTCACCGGGGACTAGCGGCCGAAATGAGCAGTTCTTC
few,TRBV28,TRBD1,TRBJ2-3,CATRTGETDTQYF,TGTGCCACCCGGACAGGGGAGACAGATACGCAGTATTTT
NA,TRBV28,NA,TRBJ2-7,CASRGNPYKPYEQYF,TGTGCCAGCAGAGGAAATCCCTACAAACCCTACGAGCAGTACTTC
NA,TRBV5-4,NA,TRBJ2-6,CASSPPPGGANVLTF,TGTGCCAGCAGCCCCCCACCGGGTGGGGCCAACGTCCTGACTTTC
once,TRBV19,TRBD2,TRBJ2-3,CASSRRTSGSTDTQYF,TGTGCCAGTAGTCGCAGGACTAGCGGAAGCACAGATACGCAGTATTTT
NA,TRBV6-5,NA,TRBJ2-2,CASSLPRQGNTGELFF,TGTGCCAGCAGTTTGCCCCGGCAGGGGAACACCGGGGAGCTGTTTTTT
NA,TRBV7-3,TRBD1,TRBJ2-1,CASSLGTANNEQFF,TGTGCCAGCAGCTTGGGGACAGCCAACAATGAGCAGTTCTTC
few,TRBV6-5,NA,TRBJ1-1,CATGAGPTEAFF,TGTGCCACCGGGGCAGGGCCCACTGAAGCTTTCTTT
NA,TRBV7-8,NA,TRBJ2-2,CASSFGLTGELFF,TGTGCCAGCAGCTTCGGACTCACCGGGGAGCTGTTTTTT
NA,TRBV30,NA,TRBJ1-4,CASKGTTNEKLFF,TGTGCCTCAAAGGGGACTACTAATGAAAAACTGTTTTTT
many,TRBV7-9,TRBD1,TRBJ1-2,CASYRGGQNYGYTF,TGTGCCAGCTACCGAGGGGGACAGAACTATGGCTACACCTTC
NA,TRBV19,NA,TRBJ2-7,CASSPQVGGLIRSYEQYF,TGTGCCAGTAGTCCTCAGGTGGGAGGTTTAATTCGTTCCTACGAGCAGTACTTC
NA,TRBV7-9,NA,TRBJ2-5,CASSLWSVVETQYF,TGTGCCAGCAGCTTATGGTCAGTCGTGGAGACCCAGTACTTC
NA,TRBV18,TRBD2,TRBJ2-3,CASSAREASTDTQYF,TGTGCCAGCTCCGCCCGGGAGGCGAGCACAGATACGCAGTATTTT
NA,TRBV7-2,NA,TRBJ1-5,CASSLGTNQPQHF,TGTGCCAGCAGCTTAGGCACAAATCAGCCCCAGCATTTT
NA,TRBV28,NA,TRBJ2-5,CASAGGGQGRETQYF,TGTGCCAGCGCTGGGGGGGGACAAGGGAGAGAGACCCAGTACTTC
NA,TRBV7-8,NA,TRBJ2-7,CASSWEGGASSYEQYF,TGTGCCAGCAGCTGGGAGGGGGGGGCGAGCTCCTACGAGCAGTACTTC
NA,TRBV7-2,TRBD2,TRBJ2-1,CASSRVGLAGVSYNEQFF,TGTGCCAGCAGCCGAGTGGGACTAGCGGGAGTCTCCTACAATGAGCAGTTCTTC
NA,TRBV14,NA,TRBJ2-5,CASSQGKGQETQYF,TGTGCCAGCAGCCAAGGAAAGGGCCAAGAGACCCAGTACTTC
NA,TRBV2,NA,TRBJ1-5,CASRFGQPTNQPQHF,TGTGCCAGCAGGTTTGGGCAGCCTACAAATCAGCCCCAGCATTTT
NA,TRBV9,TRBD1,TRBJ2-2,CASSTGTGGFGTGELFF,TGTGCCAGCAGCACAGGGACAGGGGGTTTTGGCACCGGGGAGCTGTTTTTT
NA,TRBV7-2,NA,TRBJ1-1,CASSLARGAEAFF,TGTGCCAGCAGCTTAGCGCGGGGGGCAGAAGCTTTCTTT
NA,TRBV6-5,NA,TRBJ2-7,CASSYLTEQYF,TGTGCCAGCAGTTACCTGACCGAGCAGTACTTC
NA,TRBV4-1,TRBD2,TRBJ2-7,CASSATGTSFAEQYF,TGCGCCAGCAGCGCCACCGGGACTAGTTTTGCCGAGCAGTACTTC
NA,TRBV9,TRBD1,TRBJ2-7,CASSLSGTGGQVSEQYF,TGTGCCAGCAGCTTATCCGGGACAGGGGGCCAAGTGAGCGAGCAGTACTTC
NA,TRBV19,NA,TRBJ2-1,CASSIAYRDEQFF,TGTGCCAGTAGTATAGCTTATAGGGATGAGCAGTTCTTC
NA,TRBV7-9,TRBD1,TRBJ2-2,CASSSSDRGRDTGELFF,TGTGCCAGCAGCTCATCGGACAGGGGCCGGGACACCGGGGAGCTGTTTTTT
once,TRBV5-4,NA,TRBJ1-1,CASGPQGFNTEAFF,TGTGCCAGCGGCCCCCAGGGGTTTAACACTGAAGCTTTCTTT
NA,TRBV7-9,NA,TRBJ2-1,CASSPRGANEQFF,TGTGCCAGCAGCCCCCGTGGGGCCAATGAGCAGTTCTTC
NA,TRBV7-2,NA,TRBJ2-7,CASSPVQAFNEQYF,TGTGCCAGCAGCCCGGTCCAGGCTTTCAACGAGCAGTACTTC
NA,TRBV6-5,NA,TRBJ1-2,CASSYSTSGQWGYTF,TGTGCCAGCAGTTACTCGACGTCAGGGCAATGGGGCTACACCTTC